Below, 15 T cell receptor beta chains from the same sample are listed, as sequenced in a study of identical twins. TCRdb called the 5' RACE reads again in MiXCR, with one record for every CDR3 protein. This sample has about 520,000 distinct CDR3 sequences, with 20% to 25% found just once. This same sample was also part of a study on T cells expressing NK-cell markers.

Sequencing was performed on CD4+ T cells sorted from blood. The receptors originated from a woman aged 18-30 years in good health.

This clonotype was observed a few times. The chain couples TRBV20-1 to TRBJ2-7; D is undetermined. This CDR3 has 13 residues. The germline V gene has CDR1 DFQATT and CDR2 SNEGSKA (reference sequence). V was pared by 6 bases and J by 2 bases, with 14 bases between. The CDR3 bases are TGCAGTGCCATCGCCACCCTCCCCTACGAGCAGTACTTC. Amino acid sequence: CSAIATLPYEQYF.

The chain links TRBV12-3 or TRBV12-4 to TRBJ2-3; D may correspond to TRBD1 or TRBD2 (5 bases each). This CDR3 contains 14 residues. Trimming left V 6 bases short and J 5 bases short, with 15 bases between. The CDR3 DNA is TGTGCCAGCAGACCCCGGGGCCCGGGAGATACGCAGTATTTT. Protein: CASRPRGPGDTQYF.

The rearrangement joins TRBV20-1 to TRBJ2-7, with D possibly called TRBD1 or TRBD2 (7 bases each). CDR3 length equals 12 residues. The germline V and J ends were trimmed by 7 bases and 5 bases, with 15 bases remaining between them. CDR1 and CDR2 from the germline V gene are DFQATT and SNEGSKA (reference sequence). The CDR3 nucleotides read TGCAGTGGTACGACAGGGAGGGACGAGCAGTACTTC. Its protein is CSGTTGRDEQYF.

In its sample, this clonotype was seen many times. This chain connects TRBV2 to TRBJ2-3; TRBD2 might be the D (6 bases). The CDR3 runs to 13 residues. Germline V lookup: CDR1 SNHLY, CDR2 FYNNEI. V gave up 6 bases and J gave up 2 bases, with 9 bases separating them. CDR3 loop: CASSLAFTDTQYF. Written as DNA, the CDR3 is TGTGCCAGCAGCCTAGCGTTCACAGATACGCAGTATTTT.

The gene calls are TRBV6-6 and TRBJ2-5, with 11 bases matching TRBD2. Germline trimming cut 10 bases from V and 5 bases from J; bases unmatched to any gene: 6. The CDR3 totals 13 residues. CDR1 is MNHNY, CDR2 SVGAGI, per germline (reference sequence). CDR3 amino acids: CATQLAGEETQYF. CDR3 nucleotide sequence: TGTGCCACCCAACTAGCGGGGGAGGAGACCCAGTACTTC.

The chain's CDR3 is CASRRVAGDTGELFF. The DNA for the CDR3 is TGTGCCAGCAGGAGGGTAGCGGGAGACACCGGGGAGCTGTTTTTT. The chain has TRBV6-4 and TRBJ2-2; TRBD2 matches 9 bases. V trimming: 6 bases; J trimming: 3 bases; junction bases outside the gene matches: 5. The CDR3 is 15 amino acids. In germline, CDR1 is MRHNA, CDR2 SNTAGT.

Only a few counts were recorded for this clonotype. The chain carries TRBV12-3 or TRBV12-4 and TRBJ2-7; D is unresolved. CDR3 length equals 16 residues. Trimming removed 1 base from V and 5 bases from J, with 18 bases in between. This CDR3 is CASSLGFVRALHEQYF. CDR3 DNA: TGTGCCAGCAGTTTAGGATTTGTCCGGGCCCTCCACGAGCAGTACTTC.

This clonotype has just a few counts. V gene TRBV5-5 combines with J gene TRBJ2-7; TRBD1 is a possible D gene (5 bases). In germline, CDR1 is SGHKS, CDR2 YYEKEE (reference sequence). CDR3 size: 15 residues. Trimming stripped 2 bases from V and 0 bases from J, with 12 bases between. In nucleotides, the CDR3 is TGTGCCAGCAGCTTAAGAGACAGCTACTCCTACGAGCAGTACTTC. Amino acid sequence: CASSLRDSYSYEQYF.

This clonotype has a handful of counts. Here the CDR3 reads CSAMGLAYEQYF. The DNA for the CDR3 is TGCAGTGCTATGGGACTAGCCTACGAGCAGTACTTC. V is TRBV20-1 and J is TRBJ2-7; 8 bases map to TRBD2. Germline-derived CDR1 and CDR2 are DFQATT and SNEGSKA (reference sequence). J lost 2 bases, V lost 4 bases, and 1 base had no gene match. The CDR3 consists of 12 residues.

This chain joins TRBV7-3 and TRBJ2-5; 7 bases line up with TRBD1. Germline V gives CDR1 SGHTA, CDR2 FQGTGA. Trimming at V came to 5 bases and at J to 5 bases, leaving 5 bases not matched to a gene. The CDR3 is 13 residues long. The CDR3 protein is CASSVGGPETQYF. The CDR3 DNA sequence: TGTGCCAGCAGCGTAGGGGGCCCGGAGACCCAGTACTTC.

This clonotype appeared many times. CDR3 loop: CATSDWTGGQQFF. The DNA of the CDR3 is TGTGCCACCAGTGATTGGACAGGGGGCCAGCAGTTCTTC. The chain has TRBV24-1 and TRBJ2-1, with 11 bases matching TRBD1. With V trimmed by 2 bases and J by 11 bases, 1 base remained unmatched. In germline, CDR1 is KGHDR, CDR2 SFDVKD. The CDR3 is 13 amino acids.

This clonotype was found many times. The chain is built from TRBV7-2 and TRBJ2-7; 9 bases map to TRBD2. Per the germline V gene, CDR1 is SGHTA and CDR2 is FQGNSA. After removal of 4 bases from V and 8 bases from J, the junction contained 9 bases not matched to a gene. This CDR3 has 14 amino acids. The CDR3 loop is CASSSGAGGPQQYF. The CDR3 DNA is TGTGCCAGCAGCTCTGGCGCGGGAGGGCCTCAGCAGTACTTC.

This clonotype was recorded at least ten times. The V call is TRBV20-1, the J call TRBJ1-2; 7 bases fit TRBD1. The CDR3 covers 15 residues. The trim removed 4 bases at V and 4 bases at J, leaving 12 bases unmatched. The germline CDR1 and CDR2 sequences are DFQATT and SNEGSKA (reference sequence). The CDR3 loop is CSATTGQLLSYGYTF. In DNA form, the CDR3 reads TGCAGTGCTACAACGGGACAGCTCCTGTCCTATGGCTACACCTTC.

This clonotype was seen only a few times. V and J are TRBV20-1 and TRBJ1-4; no reliable D call. The CDR3 length is 15 residues. Trimming took 7 bases from V and 1 from J, leaving 16 bases between them. Germline V gives CDR1 DFQATT, CDR2 SNEGSKA (reference sequence). CDR3 protein: CSGRVEARTNEKLFF. The CDR3 nucleotides are TGCAGTGGAAGGGTGGAAGCGAGAACTAATGAAAAACTGTTTTTT.

The V gene is TRBV20-1, the J gene TRBJ2-5; TRBD2 agrees at 9 bases. The CDR3 consists of 16 residues. With 3 bases clipped from V and 1 base from J, the junction kept 9 bases outside the gene matches. CDR1 is DFQATT and CDR2 is SNEGSKA in the germline V gene (reference sequence). The CDR3 DNA sequence: TGCAGTGCTAGCAGGGCTAGCGGGACCATCCAAGAGACCCAGTACTTC. The encoded protein is CSASRASGTIQETQYF.